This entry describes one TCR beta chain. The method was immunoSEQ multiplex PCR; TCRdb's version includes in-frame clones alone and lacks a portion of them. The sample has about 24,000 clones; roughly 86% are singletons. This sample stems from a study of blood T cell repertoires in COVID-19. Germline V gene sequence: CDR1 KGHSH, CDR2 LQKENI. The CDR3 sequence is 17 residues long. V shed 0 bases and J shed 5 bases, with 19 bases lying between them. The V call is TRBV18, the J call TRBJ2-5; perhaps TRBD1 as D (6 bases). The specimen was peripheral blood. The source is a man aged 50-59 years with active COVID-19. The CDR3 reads CASSPPLRGRGTETQYF. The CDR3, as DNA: TGTGCCAGCTCACCACCGCTCAGGGGAAGGGGGACGGAGACCCAGTACTTC.